These 30 T cell receptor beta chains were all obtained from the same sample, sequenced in a study of T cell repertoires in cytomegalovirus infection. TCRdb called the reads again in MiXCR, with one record for every CDR3 protein. The data show more than 95,000 distinct CDR3 sequences, roughly a third seen once. These receptors have no known antigen. Sequences were derived from CD8+ T cells from cultured PBMCs, sampled from culture after CMV antigen stimulation. The receptors derive from a human donor in good health (CMV status not recorded). Some clones in this sample may be carry-over from other donors' samples.

The sample holds a few counts of this clonotype. The V gene is TRBV7-6, the J gene TRBJ2-1, with TRBD2 identical over 10 bases. Germline trimming cut 0 bases from V and 5 bases from J; bases unmatched to any gene: 4. CDR3 length: 16 residues. CDR1 is SGHVS, CDR2 FNYEAQ, per germline. The CDR3 region is CASSLAPSGGDNEQFF. The CDR3 DNA sequence: TGTGCCAGCAGCTTAGCTCCCAGCGGGGGGGACAATGAGCAGTTCTTC.

By sample share, this clonotype is medium-sized (0.01 to 0.1%). The chain combines TRBV7-2 with TRBJ2-7; TRBD1 matches 9 bases. Germline CDR1 SGHTA, CDR2 FQGNSA. The CDR3 totals 16 residues. With V trimmed by 4 bases and J by 2 bases, 9 bases remained unmatched. In nucleotides, the CDR3 is TGTGCCAGCAGCTCTCGGGGGACAGGGAAGACCTACGAGCAGTACTTC. Translated, it gives CASSSRGTGKTYEQYF.

The chain carries TRBV7-6 and TRBJ2-1, with 9 bases identical to TRBD2. J gave up 8 bases and V 3 bases, and 8 bases lay outside the gene matches. Germline assignment: CDR1 SGHVS and CDR2 FNYEAQ. This CDR3 comprises 15 residues. The CDR3: CASSLGGGALDEQFF. The CDR3 DNA reads as TGTGCCAGCAGCTTGGGCGGGGGGGCCCTCGATGAGCAGTTCTTC.

This clonotype was counted a few times. The chain employs TRBV13 and TRBJ1-2, with 7 positions matching TRBD1. The CDR3 is made up of 16 amino acids. Trimming took 2 bases from V and 4 from J; bases not matched to a gene: 10. Germline V CDR1 and CDR2: PRHDT, FYEKMQ (reference sequence). In DNA, the CDR3 is TGTGCCAGCAGCTTAACGGGACAGTCACTTTCCTATGGCTACACCTTC. Protein product: CASSLTGQSLSYGYTF.

The chain has TRBV19 and TRBJ2-1; a possible D gene is TRBD2 (6 bases). Looked up from germline, CDR1 is LNHDA and CDR2 is SQIVND (reference sequence). Trimming took 0 bases from V and 1 from J, leaving 13 bases between them. The CDR3 runs 17 residues. CDR3 loop: CASSIDFSSASYNEQFF. The CDR3 bases are TGTGCCAGTAGTATAGATTTTTCTAGCGCGTCCTACAATGAGCAGTTCTTC. Looking up the rest from reference TRBV19 and TRBJ2-1 gives the full variable domain: DGGITQSPKYLFRKEGQNVTLSCEQNLNHDAMYWYRQDPGQGLRLIYYSQIVNDFQKGDIAEGYSVSREKKESFPLTVTSAQKNPTAFYLCASSIDFSSASYNEQFFGPGTRLTVL.

This clonotype was counted only a few times. This chain's CDR3 is CASSLEGQGFMNTEAFF. The CDR3 nucleotides are TGTGCCAGCAGCCTGGAAGGACAGGGGTTCATGAACACTGAAGCTTTCTTT. The chain employs TRBV4-2 and TRBJ1-1, with 9 nucleotides matching TRBD1. This CDR3 spans 17 amino acids. Germline CDR1 is LGHNA and CDR2 is YNFKEQ. V trimming: 4 bases; J trimming: 0 bases; junction bases outside the gene matches: 9.

The rearrangement uses TRBV4-1 and TRBJ2-3; D is ambiguous. The CDR3 spans 14 residues. CDR1 MGHRA and CDR2 YSYEKL come from the germline V gene. The V end was cut by 4 bases, the J end by 3 bases, with 11 bases between. CDR3 loop: CASSLGDATDTQYF. The CDR3 region has the DNA TGCGCCAGCAGCCTTGGGGATGCTACAGATACGCAGTATTTT.

The chain uses TRBV10-3 and TRBJ2-5, with a weak D call TRBD1 (6 bases). The germline V gene encodes CDR1 ENHRY and CDR2 SYGVKD. The CDR3 consists of 16 residues. Between the trimmed V and J ends, which lost 1 base and 5 bases, there was a span of 17 bases. The CDR3 spells CAISEFGGAGYETQYF. The CDR3 bases are TGTGCCATCAGTGAGTTTGGGGGCGCTGGGTATGAGACCCAGTACTTC.

This clonotype was picked up a small number of times. The chain uses TRBV7-2 and TRBJ2-1; D gene unclear. V was shortened by 3 bases and J by 9 bases, with 6 bases between the two germline ends. The CDR3 runs 11 residues. Germline lookup yields CDR1 SGHTA and CDR2 FQGNSA. This CDR3 reads CASSFVGEQFF. The CDR3 DNA reads as TGTGCCAGCAGCTTCGTCGGTGAGCAGTTCTTC.

The J gene is TRBJ1-3, the V gene TRBV4-1, with D unclear. In germline, CDR1 is MGHRA, CDR2 YSYEKL. This CDR3 comprises 14 residues. V was pared by 2 bases and J by 0 bases, with 5 bases between. The CDR3, as DNA: TGCGCCAGCAGCCAATCTTCCTCTGGAAACACCATATATTTT. Translation gives CASSQSSSGNTIYF.

The sample holds a few counts of this clonotype. The gene calls are TRBV7-9 and TRBJ2-7, with TRBD1 as a possible D gene (5 bases). Trimming took 5 bases from V and 1 from J, leaving 12 bases between them. This CDR3 has 14 amino acids. CDR1 is SEHNR and CDR2 is FQNEAQ in the germline V gene (reference sequence). As DNA, the CDR3 is TGTGCCAGCAGCGGAAGGACATATTCCTACGAGCAGTACTTC. Its translation is CASSGRTYSYEQYF.

Note on this clonotype: One base away lies a much larger clone, so this may be a sequencing read error. The genes are TRBV7-2 and TRBJ2-1; D remains unclear. Deletions cut 7 bases from V and 7 bases from J, with 20 bases between. This CDR3 has 15 amino acids. Germline-derived CDR1 and CDR2 are SGHTA and FQGNSA. DNA of the CDR3: TGTGCCAGCACAAAGAGGAACCCACAAAGGAATGAGCAGTTCTTC. It encodes CASTKRNPQRNEQFF.

This chain connects TRBV15 to TRBJ2-7; D unclear. Germline-derived CDR1 and CDR2 are LNHNV and YYDKDF (reference sequence). The ends were cut back, 3 bases at V and 4 bases at J, with 10 bases in the middle. The CDR3 sequence is 13 residues long. CDR3 residues: CATSSDVGYEQYF. For the CDR3, the DNA is TGTGCCACCAGCAGCGACGTGGGTTACGAGCAGTACTTC.

This clonotype showed up just a few times. V usage is TRBV6-2 or TRBV6-3 and J usage is TRBJ1-1, with a weak D call TRBD1 (6 bases). The V and J ends lost 0 bases and 7 bases respectively, with 21 bases between them. Germline loops: CDR1 MNHEY, CDR2 SVGEGT. The CDR3 is made up of 17 amino acids. CDR3: CASSYSTYRAEPVEAFF. For the CDR3, the DNA is TGTGCCAGCAGTTACTCAACTTACAGGGCTGAACCAGTTGAAGCTTTCTTT.

The chain joins TRBV12-3 or TRBV12-4 to TRBJ1-2; 7 positions agree with TRBD1. The CDR3 runs 15 residues. V gave up 6 bases and J gave up 6 bases; unmatched junction bases: 13. CDR3 coding DNA: TGTGCCAGCAGCCTAGGGGGGACAGTCACCAATGGCTACACCTTC. It translates to CASSLGGTVTNGYTF.

This clonotype was found a few times. The chain links TRBV20-1 to TRBJ2-1, with 13 bases fitting TRBD2. In germline, CDR1 is DFQATT, CDR2 SNEGSKA (reference sequence). The CDR3 spans 15 residues. V lost 6 bases, J lost 0 bases, and 2 bases stayed unmatched. DNA for the CDR3: TGCAGTGCGACTAGCGGGGGGAGCTCCTACAATGAGCAGTTCTTC. Protein sequence: CSATSGGSSYNEQFF.

The CDR3, as DNA: TGTGCCAGCAGCCGCGGGGGCTTACTTAACTATGGCTACACCTTC. This sequence encodes CASSRGGLLNYGYTF. The chain employs TRBV5-6 and TRBJ1-2, with D perhaps matching TRBD1 (6 bases). The germline gives CDR1 SGHDT, CDR2 YYEEEE. This CDR3 has 15 amino acids. The V and J ends lost 4 bases and 1 base respectively, with 14 bases between them.

The DNA for the CDR3 is TGTGCCAGCAGCTCTACGGGGGCCCGGGGACGGGGCTACACCTTC. This encodes CASSSTGARGRGYTF. The chain combines TRBV7-2 with TRBJ1-2, with D possibly matching TRBD1 (6 bases). Trimming left V 4 bases short and J 8 bases short, with 20 bases between. Germline V CDR1 and CDR2: SGHTA, FQGNSA. This CDR3 has 15 residues.

This chain joins TRBV2 and TRBJ1-3, with 8 bases identical to TRBD1. After removal of 9 bases from V and 1 base from J, the junction contained 14 bases not matched to a gene. CDR3 length equals 17 residues. CDR1 is SNHLY, CDR2 FYNNEI, per germline. CDR3: CASGGSGGGHSGNTIYF. In nucleotides, the CDR3 is TGTGCCAGTGGGGGATCAGGGGGCGGCCATTCTGGAAACACCATATATTTT.

This clonotype was recorded a few times. The chain couples TRBV5-1 to TRBJ1-6; 11 bases fit TRBD1. The germline V gene encodes CDR1 SGHRS and CDR2 YFSETQ. V lost 3 bases, J lost 7 bases, and 6 bases stayed unmatched. The CDR3 totals 16 residues. The CDR3 DNA follows: TGCGCCAGCAGCTCAGGACAGGGGGCCTGGAATTCACCCCTCCACTTT. It translates to CASSSGQGAWNSPLHF. The full variable domain, in which reference TRBV5-1 and TRBJ1-6 provide the parts outside the CDR3, is KAGVTQTPRYLIKTRGQQVTLSCSPISGHRSVSWYQQTPGQGLQFLFEYFSETQRNKGNFPGRFSGRQFSNSRSEMNVSTLELGDSALYLCASSSGQGAWNSPLHFGNGTRLTVT.

This chain uses TRBV6-2 or TRBV6-3 with TRBJ1-1; D unresolved. Germline loops: CDR1 MNHEY, CDR2 SVGEGT. The CDR3 covers 12 residues. V was trimmed by 4 bases and J by 5 bases, leaving 8 bases between them. CDR3 in amino acids: CASSFPGTEAFF. CDR3 bases: TGTGCCAGCAGTTTTCCCGGGACTGAAGCTTTCTTT.

This clonotype was detected ten times or more. The chain joins TRBV4-1 to TRBJ1-4; the D is unclear. Germline assignment: CDR1 MGHRA and CDR2 YSYEKL. V was pared by 3 bases and J by 4 bases, with 6 bases between. This CDR3 comprises 13 residues. For the CDR3, the DNA is TGCGCCAGCAGCCAGGGATATAATGAAAAACTGTTTTTT. It specifies CASSQGYNEKLFF.

This clonotype was found a few times. The J gene is TRBJ1-4, the V gene TRBV15; D is possibly TRBD1 (5 bases). The CDR3 loop spans 16 amino acids. The germline gives CDR1 LNHNV, CDR2 YYDKDF (reference sequence). V lost 0 bases to trimming and J lost 4 bases, with 12 bases between them. The DNA for the CDR3 is TGTGCCACCAGCAGAGATCGTACGGACATTAATGAAAAACTGTTTTTT. It codes for CATSRDRTDINEKLFF. Full variable domain (remainder filled in from reference TRBV15 and TRBJ1-4): DAMVIQNPRYQVTQFGKPVTLSCSQTLNHNVMYWYQQKSSQAPKLLFHYYDKDFNNEADTPDNFQSRRPNTSFCFLDIRSPGLGDTAMYLCATSRDRTDINEKLFFGSGTQLSVL.

This clonotype was recorded a few times. The rearrangement uses TRBV4-1 and TRBJ2-7; D is undetermined. CDR3 length: 15 amino acids. Germline V gene lookup returns CDR1 MGHRA and CDR2 YSYEKL. Trimming cost V 0 bases and J 2 bases, with 11 bases left between them. CDR3 DNA sequence: TGCGCCAGCAGCCAAGATACCAGGACCACCTACGAGCAGTACTTC. Translated, it gives CASSQDTRTTYEQYF.

This clonotype was picked up a small number of times. The chain is built from TRBV27 and TRBJ1-5, with a possible D match to TRBD1 (6 bases). This CDR3 comprises 14 residues. Trimming shortened V by 2 bases and J by 5 bases, and 10 bases separated the two germline ends. Germline-derived CDR1 and CDR2 are MNHEY and SMNVEV (reference sequence). CDR3 in amino acids: CASSLAGEDQPQHF. Here the CDR3 DNA reads TGTGCCAGCAGTTTAGCAGGGGAAGATCAGCCCCAGCATTTT.

This clonotype has a handful of counts. This rearrangement joins TRBV10-3 to TRBJ1-2, with a tentative D call TRBD1 (6 bases). In germline, CDR1 is ENHRY, CDR2 SYGVKD. Deletions cut 11 bases from V and 4 bases from J, with 20 bases between. The CDR3 has 14 amino acids. This CDR3 is CASRGQGPSYGYTF. The CDR3 DNA sequence: TGTGCCTCCAGGGGCCAGGGACCCTCCTATGGCTACACCTTC.

This clonotype has a handful of counts. This chain connects TRBV7-8 to TRBJ1-6; TRBD1 agrees at 11 bases. CDR1 is SGHVS and CDR2 is FQNEAQ in the germline V gene. V lost 5 bases to trimming and J lost 5 bases; unmatched junction nucleotides: 11. The CDR3 consists of 18 residues. The CDR3 here is CASSPRRTGGADNSPLHF. Here the CDR3 DNA reads TGTGCCAGCAGCCCCCGAAGGACAGGGGGCGCGGATAATTCACCCCTCCACTTT.

The V call is TRBV2, the J call TRBJ1-1, with D hard to call. The V and J ends lost 4 bases and 6 bases respectively, with 6 bases between them. Germline V lookup: CDR1 SNHLY, CDR2 FYNNEI. The length of the CDR3 is 11 residues. CDR3 sequence reads: CASSGRSEAFF. The CDR3 DNA sequence: TGTGCCAGCAGTGGCAGGTCTGAAGCTTTCTTT.

This rearrangement joins TRBV6-5 to TRBJ2-1; the match to TRBD1 covers 7 bases. The CDR3 has 15 amino acids. V lost 0 bases to trimming and J lost 3 bases; unmatched junction nucleotides: 2. Germline V lookup: CDR1 MNHEY, CDR2 SVGAGI. CDR3 in amino acids: CASSYSWDSYNEQFF. CDR3 DNA: TGTGCCAGCAGTTACTCGTGGGACAGCTACAATGAGCAGTTCTTC.

This rearrangement joins TRBV28 to TRBJ2-1; the D gene is possibly TRBD1 (6 bases). The CDR3 totals 14 residues. The V and J ends lost 10 bases and 7 bases respectively, with 20 bases between them. Germline values: CDR1 MDHEN, CDR2 SYDVKM. The CDR3 sequence is CATRLPGVGNEQFF. The CDR3 DNA reads as TGTGCCACCCGCCTACCAGGGGTAGGGAATGAGCAGTTCTTC.